This passage covers 15 T cell receptor beta chains from one sample sequenced in a study of CD8+ T cells in alopecia areata. After isolation, RNA underwent reverse transcription to generate cDNA as the sequencing template. The method was immunoSEQ multiplex PCR; TCRdb's version includes in-frame clones alone and lacks a portion of them. This repertoire shows some 7,100 clones, roughly 60% found once; its top ten account for about 12%. Treatment: oral pan-JAK inhibitor, 5-10 mg twice daily. Lesional scalp punch biopsies and peripheral blood came from alopecia areata patients. This specimen consisted of skin, obtained at week 4, from a patient treated with tofacitinib. The receptor set was obtained from a human donor with alopecia areata.

This clone showed up just a few times. This sequence joins TRBV5-1 and TRBJ2-7; D remains ambiguous. Looked up from germline, CDR1 is SGHRS and CDR2 is YFSETQ. V lost 0 bases and J 0 bases, leaving 16 bases between the germline ends. The CDR3 is 17 amino acids. The CDR3 DNA reads TGCGCCAGCAGCTTGGCGGGCGGACCTGGGATCTCCTACGAGCAGTACTTC. Residues: CASSLAGGPGISYEQYF.

The chain's CDR3 is CASSLGYRVSYEQYF. The CDR3 DNA reads as TGCGCCAGCAGCCTTGGGTACAGGGTGTCCTACGAGCAGTACTTC. V and J are TRBV5-1 and TRBJ2-7; D is possibly TRBD1 (6 bases). CDR3 size: 15 residues. Trimming pared 4 bases from V and 1 base from J, leaving 15 bases between. Germline V gene sequence: CDR1 SGHRS, CDR2 YFSETQ.

This clone has a handful of counts. V gene TRBV9 combines with J gene TRBJ2-5, with D possibly matching TRBD1 (6 bases). Germline V gene data show CDR1 as SGDLS and CDR2 as YYNGEE. The CDR3 runs to 12 residues. The V and J ends lost 4 bases and 5 bases respectively, with 9 bases between them. CDR3 sequence (DNA): TGTGCCAGCAGCTTAAGGGGGGAGACCCAGTACTTC. Residues: CASSLRGETQYF.

The gene calls are TRBV7-8 and TRBJ2-5; either TRBD1 or TRBD2 may supply D (5 bases each). V lost 3 bases and J 1 base, leaving 18 bases between the germline ends. The germline CDR1 and CDR2 sequences are SGHVS and FQNEAQ. This CDR3 region has 17 residues. CDR3 DNA sequence: TGTGCCAGCAGCTTTGAGGGCCGGGGCTGGGGCCAAGAGACCCAGTACTTC. This codes for CASSFEGRGWGQETQYF. Supplemented by reference TRBV7-8 and TRBJ2-5, the full variable domain reads GAGVSQSPRYKVAKRGQDVALRCDPISGHVSLFWYQQALGQGPEFLTYFQNEAQLDKSGLPSDRFFAERPEGSVSTLKIQRTQQEDSAVYLCASSFEGRGWGQETQYFGPGTRLLVL.

This chain connects TRBV5-1 to TRBJ1-2, with D maybe TRBD1 (5 bases). Germline CDR1 is SGHRS and CDR2 is YFSETQ. The CDR3 extends over 15 amino acids. V dropped 0 bases and J dropped 4 bases, with 13 bases sitting between them. The CDR3 bases are TGCGCCAGCAGCTTGGAACTGGGGCGCGGCTATGGCTACACCTTC. This codes for CASSLELGRGYGYTF.

The J gene is TRBJ2-3, the V gene TRBV9; 8 bases agree with TRBD2. CDR3 size: 16 residues. CDR1 and CDR2 (germline): SGDLS, YYNGEE. J gave up 2 bases and V 0 bases, and 5 bases lay outside the gene matches. The DNA of the CDR3 is TGTGCCAGCAGCGTAGGAAGCGGGAGACTCACAGATACGCAGTATTTT. This gives the protein CASSVGSGRLTDTQYF.

The chain is built from TRBV19 and TRBJ1-5, with 7 bases lining up with TRBD1. Trimming cost V 6 bases and J 2 bases; bases outside gene matches: 7. The CDR3 loop spans 15 amino acids. Germline V gives CDR1 LNHDA, CDR2 SQIVND (reference sequence). Written as DNA, the CDR3 is TGTGCCAGTAGAAACAGGGGATCGGGCAATCAGCCCCAGCATTTT. Amino acids: CASRNRGSGNQPQHF.

This clone was picked up a small number of times. The chain recombines TRBV5-6 with TRBJ2-7, with D possibly being TRBD2 (6 bases). The CDR3 has 14 residues. Per germline, CDR1 SGHDT and CDR2 YYEEEE. With 0 bases removed from V and 5 bases from J, the gap between germline ends came to 12 bases. DNA of the CDR3: TGTGCCAGCAGCTTGGGACTAGAGGTAGACGAGCAGTACTTC. This encodes CASSLGLEVDEQYF. Full variable domain (remainder filled in from reference TRBV5-6 and TRBJ2-7): DAGVTQSPTHLIKTRGQQVTLRCSPKSGHDTVSWYQQALGQGPQFIFQYYEEEERQRGNFPDRFSGHQFPNYSSELNVNALLLGDSALYLCASSLGLEVDEQYFGPGTRLTVT.

With respect to this clone: Other DNA sequences in this sample translate to the same CDR3. This chain joins TRBV6-1 and TRBJ2-6; tentative D call: TRBD1 (5 bases). The germline V and J ends were trimmed by 0 bases and 4 bases, with 10 bases remaining between them. Germline-derived CDR1 and CDR2 are MNHNS and SASEGT. CDR3 length: 16 amino acids. The CDR3 loop is CASSEAQGSGANVLTF. The CDR3 bases are TGTGCCAGCAGTGAAGCTCAGGGTTCCGGGGCCAACGTCCTGACTTTC.

This clone occurred a few times. The chain is built from TRBV15 and TRBJ1-1; TRBD1 aligns across 11 bases. The V gene's germline CDR1 is LNHNV and CDR2 YYDKDF (reference sequence). J was trimmed by 4 bases and V by 5 bases; bases with no gene match: 12. CDR3 length: 17 amino acids. The CDR3 loop reads CATSRRGQGAGATEAFF. The CDR3 bases are TGTGCCACCAGCCGCCGAGGACAGGGGGCTGGCGCCACTGAAGCTTTCTTT.

The chain combines TRBV30 with TRBJ2-5; tentatively, D is TRBD1 (8 bases). V was shortened by 8 bases and J by 9 bases, with 25 bases between the two germline ends. CDR3 length equals 14 residues. Looked up from germline, CDR1 is GTSNPN and CDR2 is SVGIG (reference sequence). This chain's CDR3 is CAGNRQGPAGAQYF. The CDR3 DNA sequence: TGTGCCGGGAACAGACAGGGGCCCGCGGGGGCCCAGTACTTC.

This clone was recorded a few times. The gene calls are TRBV5-6 and TRBJ2-2, with D perhaps matching TRBD1 (6 bases). Germline lookup yields CDR1 SGHDT and CDR2 YYEEEE. V was cut by 0 bases and J by 3 bases, with 12 bases left in between. The CDR3 is made up of 16 amino acids. The CDR3 protein is CASSLVRGVYTGELFF. For the CDR3, the DNA is TGTGCCAGCAGCTTGGTCAGGGGAGTGTACACCGGGGAGCTGTTTTTT.

This chain's CDR3 is CASSFNVNYGYTF. In DNA form, the CDR3 reads TGTGCCAGCAGTTTTAACGTAAACTATGGCTACACCTTC. The chain recombines TRBV27 with TRBJ1-2; D call uncertain. The CDR3 length is 13 residues. V was clipped by 3 bases and J by 2 bases, with 7 bases between them. Germline CDR1 is MNHEY and CDR2 is SMNVEV (reference sequence).

J is TRBJ1-2 and V is TRBV27, with 9 bases matching TRBD1. The germline gives CDR1 MNHEY, CDR2 SMNVEV (reference sequence). The CDR3 is 15 residues long. V lost 2 bases to trimming and J lost 4 bases; unmatched junction nucleotides: 5. The DNA of the CDR3 is TGTGCCAGCAGTTTACTTGGGACAGGGCGCTATGGCTACACCTTC. Its translation is CASSLLGTGRYGYTF.

The V and J genes are TRBV5-5 and TRBJ1-6, with 7 bases matching TRBD1. The CDR3 is 17 residues long. With V trimmed by 3 bases and J by 3 bases, 9 bases remained unmatched. CDR1 SGHKS and CDR2 YYEKEE come from the germline V gene (reference sequence). The CDR3 loop is CASSYSDRVHYNSPLHF. As DNA, the CDR3 is TGTGCCAGCAGCTACTCTGACAGGGTACACTATAATTCACCCCTCCACTTT.